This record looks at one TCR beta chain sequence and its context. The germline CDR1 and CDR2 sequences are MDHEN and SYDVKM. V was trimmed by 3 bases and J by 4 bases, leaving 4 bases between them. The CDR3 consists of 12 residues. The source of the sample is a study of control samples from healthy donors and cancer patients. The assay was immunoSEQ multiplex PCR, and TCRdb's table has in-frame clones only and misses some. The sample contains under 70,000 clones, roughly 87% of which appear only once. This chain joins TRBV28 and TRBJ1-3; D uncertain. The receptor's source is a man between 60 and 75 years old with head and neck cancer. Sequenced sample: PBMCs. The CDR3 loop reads CASSLMGNTIYF. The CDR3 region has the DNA TGTGCCAGCAGTTTGATGGGAAACACCATATATTTT.